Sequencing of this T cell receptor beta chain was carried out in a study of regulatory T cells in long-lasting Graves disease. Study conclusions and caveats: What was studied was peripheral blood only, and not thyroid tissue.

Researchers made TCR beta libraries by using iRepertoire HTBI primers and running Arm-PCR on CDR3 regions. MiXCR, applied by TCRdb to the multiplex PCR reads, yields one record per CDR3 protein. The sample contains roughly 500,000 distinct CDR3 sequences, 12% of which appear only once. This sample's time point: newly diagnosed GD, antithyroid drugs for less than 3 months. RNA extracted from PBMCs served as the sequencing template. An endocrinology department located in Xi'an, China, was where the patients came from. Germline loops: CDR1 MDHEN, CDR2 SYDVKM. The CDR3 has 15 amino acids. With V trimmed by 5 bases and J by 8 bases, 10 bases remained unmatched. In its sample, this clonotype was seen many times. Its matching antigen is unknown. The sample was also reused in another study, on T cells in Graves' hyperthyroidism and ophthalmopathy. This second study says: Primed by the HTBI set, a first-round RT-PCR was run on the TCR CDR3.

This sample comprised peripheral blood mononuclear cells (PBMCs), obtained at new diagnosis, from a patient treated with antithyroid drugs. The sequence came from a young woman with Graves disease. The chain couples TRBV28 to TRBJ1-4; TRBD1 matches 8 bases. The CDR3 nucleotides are TGTGCCAGCAGTCCAAGGGGACAGGTTGGAGAAAAACTGTTTTTT. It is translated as CASSPRGQVGEKLFF.